Listed below are T cell receptor beta chains from one sample, sequenced in a study of siplizumab effects on memory and regulatory T cells. Profiling relied on immunoSEQ multiplex PCR, and the TCRdb table lists in-frame clones only, not all of them. This table holds tens of thousands of clones, over 90% found once. What was sequenced was CD8+ T cells sorted from blood. Receptors originate from a human donor in good health. Each CDR3 is given with its conserved first and last residue. The D gene is left open where the match is weak. Size tells how often a clone was seen (once, few, many) or the class of an expanded clone, and some rows leave it out.

TRBJ2-2	-	TRBV7-9	-	CASSSPQNTGELFF	TGTGCCAGCAGCTCCCCGCAGAACACCGGGGAGCTGTTTTTT
TRBJ2-1	TRBD2	TRBV5-4	-	CASSQGTSGIRLEQFF	TGTGCCAGCAGCCAAGGGACTAGCGGGATTCGATTGGAACAGTTCTTC
TRBJ2-1	-	TRBV27	-	CASSLFFGGGTTDEQFF	TGTGCCAGCAGTTTATTTTTTGGGGGAGGCACCACGGATGAGCAGTTCTTC
TRBJ2-7	-	TRBV30	large	CAWSLLSSYEQYF	TGTGCCTGGAGTCTCCTGAGCTCCTACGAGCAGTACTTC
TRBJ2-7	TRBD2	TRBV18	-	CASSPPVRGTNEQYF	TGTGCCAGCTCACCACCGGTTCGGGGGACTAACGAGCAGTACTTC
TRBJ2-1	-	TRBV7-3	few	CASKSSDNEQFF	TGTGCCAGCAAGAGTTCTGACAATGAGCAGTTCTTC
TRBJ2-3	-	TRBV5-1	-	CASSLRLPTDTQYF	TGCGCCAGCAGCTTGCGCCTCCCCACCGATACGCAGTATTTT
TRBJ2-3	-	TRBV6-4	-	CASSEIGGTGTDTQYF	TGTGCCAGCAGTGAAATCGGCGGGACCGGCACAGATACGCAGTATTTT
TRBJ2-3	-	TRBV6-6	once	CASSPLLEDTQYF	TGTGCCAGCAGTCCGCTTTTAGAGGATACGCAGTATTTT
TRBJ2-1	-	TRBV29-1	-	CSVLSALNEQFF	TGCAGCGTTCTTAGTGCCCTAAATGAGCAGTTCTTC
TRBJ2-2	TRBD1	TRBV5-5	-	CASSVPQGIPTGELFF	TGTGCCAGCAGCGTGCCACAGGGGATCCCAACCGGGGAGCTGTTTTTT
TRBJ2-7	-	TRBV4-1	-	CASSQLTEGYEQYF	TGCGCCAGCAGCCAGCTGACCGAGGGCTACGAGCAGTACTTC
TRBJ2-3	-	TRBV10-2	-	CASSGVVTDTQYF	TGCGCCAGCAGTGGGGTCGTCACAGATACGCAGTATTTT
TRBJ2-7	-	TRBV11-2	once	CASSLDRAYEQYF	TGTGCCAGCAGCTTGGACAGAGCCTACGAGCAGTACTTC
TRBJ1-1	-	TRBV19	-	CASGVRTEAFF	TGTGCCAGTGGAGTACGGACTGAAGCTTTCTTT
TRBJ2-6	-	TRBV27	-	CASRPSLSGANVLTF	TGTGCCAGCCGCCCGTCCCTGTCTGGGGCCAACGTCCTGACTTTC
TRBJ2-3	TRBD2	TRBV7-8	once	CASSLPGGSTDTQYF	TGTGCCAGCAGCCTCCCGGGAGGAAGCACAGATACGCAGTATTTT
TRBJ1-2	TRBD1	TRBV27	-	CASSRQGAYGYTF	TGTGCCAGCAGTAGACAGGGGGCATATGGCTACACCTTC
TRBJ2-4	-	TRBV28	-	CASSSSWVDLAKNIQYF	TGTGCCAGCAGTTCGTCATGGGTCGACCTAGCCAAAAACATTCAGTACTTC
TRBJ2-1	TRBD1	TRBV7-6	-	CASSLADTGTGGSEQFF	TGTGCCAGCAGCTTAGCAGATACCGGGACAGGGGGCAGTGAGCAGTTCTTC
TRBJ2-1	-	TRBV19	-	CASSTQGSPYNEQFF	TGTGCCAGTAGTACTCAGGGGTCTCCCTACAATGAGCAGTTCTTC
TRBJ2-1	-	TRBV10-3	-	CAIGYDEQFF	TGTGCCATCGGATACGATGAGCAGTTCTTC
TRBJ2-2	TRBD1	TRBV15	-	CATSTRQGRANTGELFF	TGTGCCACCAGCACTCGACAGGGGAGAGCGAACACCGGGGAGCTGTTTTTT
TRBJ2-2	-	TRBV5-1	-	CASSLSSGGRTSGELFF	TGCGCCAGCAGCTTGAGTAGCGGAGGGCGAACGTCCGGGGAGCTGTTTTTT
TRBJ1-2	-	TRBV28	-	CASSYNLGTADYGYTF	TGTGCCAGCAGTTACAACCTCGGGACTGCGGACTATGGCTACACCTTC
TRBJ1-2	-	TRBV19	-	CASSVMGADGYTF	TGTGCCAGTTCGGTGATGGGGGCTGATGGCTACACCTTC
TRBJ2-1	-	TRBV4-1	once	CASSHRRSSYNEQFF	TGCGCCAGCAGCCACCGCAGAAGCTCCTACAATGAGCAGTTCTTC
TRBJ2-2	-	TRBV9	-	CASSPGSVNTGELFF	TGTGCCAGCAGCCCAGGGTCGGTTAACACCGGGGAGCTGTTTTTT
TRBJ2-1	TRBD2	TRBV11-2	-	CASSHPGLARYNEQFF	TGTGCCAGCAGTCACCCCGGACTAGCGCGTTACAATGAGCAGTTCTTC
TRBJ1-5	-	TRBV2	-	CASSEVGDSNQPQHF	TGTGCCAGCAGTGAAGTCGGGGATAGCAATCAGCCCCAGCATTTT
TRBJ2-1	TRBD1	TRBV28	-	CASSHRGSYNEQFF	TGTGCCAGCAGCCACAGGGGCTCCTACAATGAGCAGTTCTTC
TRBJ1-2	TRBD1	TRBV5-8	-	CASTFETGDYGYTF	TGTGCCAGCACTTTTGAGACAGGGGATTATGGCTACACCTTC
TRBJ1-2	-	TRBV7-9	-	CASSLTLGRQDYGYTF	TGTGCCAGCAGCTTAACCCTGGGGAGGCAGGACTATGGCTACACCTTC
TRBJ1-6	-	TRBV6-4	few	CASSDRDNSPLHF	TGTGCCAGCAGTGACAGGGATAATTCACCCCTCCACTTT
TRBJ2-5	TRBD1	TRBV10-1	-	CASGDSQETQYF	TGCGCCAGCGGGGACAGCCAAGAGACCCAGTACTTC
TRBJ2-3	TRBD2	TRBV27	-	CASSLIRAGGPDTQYF	TGTGCCAGCAGTTTAATTCGAGCGGGAGGGCCAGATACGCAGTATTTT
TRBJ1-2	TRBD1	TRBV28	-	CASSFLMSGQGATFGYGYTF	TGTGCCAGCAGTTTCCTTATGTCTGGACAGGGGGCGACCTTTGGGTATGGCTACACCTTC
TRBJ1-5	-	TRBV19	-	CASSMTGQTLNQPQHF	TGTGCCAGTAGTATGACGGGACAAACCTTAAATCAGCCCCAGCATTTT
TRBJ1-4	TRBD1	TRBV7-6	-	CASSLDPGQGRDEKLFF	TGTGCCAGCAGCTTAGATCCAGGACAGGGGAGAGATGAAAAACTGTTTTTT
TRBJ2-1	-	TRBV27	-	CASREGNEQFF	TGTGCCAGCAGGGAAGGTAATGAGCAGTTCTTC
TRBJ2-5	-	TRBV10-2	-	CASLDGGFGQETQYF	TGCGCCAGCCTCGATGGGGGTTTCGGGCAAGAGACCCAGTACTTC
TRBJ1-5	TRBD1	TRBV4-1	-	CASSQGQGNQPQHF	TGCGCCAGCAGCCAGGGACAGGGTAATCAGCCCCAGCATTTT
TRBJ2-3	TRBD2	TRBV28	-	CASRFSGRPTDTQYF	TGTGCCAGCAGATTTAGCGGGCGTCCGACAGATACGCAGTATTTT
TRBJ2-4	TRBD2	TRBV27	once	CASSHGLADIKNIQYF	TGTGCCAGCAGTCACGGACTAGCGGATATCAAAAACATTCAGTACTTC
TRBJ2-2	TRBD2	TRBV7-3	-	CASSSLPSGKGSGELFF	TGTGCCAGCAGCTCCCTTCCAAGCGGGAAGGGGTCCGGGGAGCTGTTTTTT
TRBJ2-7	-	TRBV6-1	-	CASSDIGGSSYEQYF	TGTGCCAGCAGTGATATAGGGGGTAGCTCCTACGAGCAGTACTTC
TRBJ1-5	TRBD1	TRBV5-1	-	CASSFVFRQGKHNQPQHF	TGCGCCAGCAGCTTTGTCTTTAGACAGGGGAAACACAATCAGCCCCAGCATTTT
TRBJ2-7	TRBD1	TRBV6-8	-	CASRDRMYEQYF	TGTGCCAGCAGGGACAGGATGTACGAGCAGTACTTC
TRBJ2-7	-	TRBV27	-	CASSPSGYEQYF	TGTGCCAGCAGTCCTTCGGGGTACGAGCAGTACTTC
TRBJ2-3	-	TRBV6-1	-	CASSEFRTLTDTQYF	TGTGCCAGCAGTGAATTTAGGACTCTCACAGATACGCAGTATTTT
TRBJ2-2	-	TRBV27	once	CASSYVPTVPLNTGELFF	TGTGCCAGCAGTTATGTCCCGACAGTACCCTTAAACACCGGGGAGCTGTTTTTT
TRBJ1-1	-	TRBV7-6	-	CASSLDLGTMNTEAFF	TGTGCCAGCAGCTTAGATCTAGGCACTATGAACACTGAAGCTTTCTTT
TRBJ1-3	-	TRBV5-6	-	CASSLVGSRSGNTIYF	TGTGCCAGCAGCTTGGTGGGCAGCCGTTCTGGAAACACCATATATTTT
TRBJ1-4	TRBD1	TRBV28	once	CASSRDRGLEKLFF	TGTGCCAGCAGTCGGGACAGGGGGCTGGAAAAACTGTTTTTT
TRBJ2-5	-	TRBV4-1	-	CASSLKMGETQYF	TGCGCCAGCAGCCTTAAAATGGGAGAGACCCAGTACTTC
TRBJ2-3	-	TRBV27	-	CASSLSSSTDTQYF	TGTGCCAGCAGTTTATCCTCTAGCACAGATACGCAGTATTTT
TRBJ2-1	-	TRBV2	-	CASGGGTETYNEQFF	TGTGCCAGCGGAGGAGGGACAGAAACTTACAATGAGCAGTTCTTC
TRBJ2-7	-	TRBV7-9	once	CASSSRELDYEQYF	TGTGCCAGCAGCAGTCGGGAGCTGGACTACGAGCAGTACTTC
TRBJ1-2	-	TRBV6-1	-	CASSDLPGSYYGYTF	TGTGCCAGCAGTGACCTCCCGGGCAGTTACTATGGCTACACCTTC